The 15 T cell receptor beta chains below all came from one sample that was sequenced in a study of shared T cell receptors in the human thymus. Generated by immunoSEQ multiplex PCR, the TCRdb table keeps only in-frame clones and is missing some. The sample lists hundreds of thousands of clones, about 89% occurring once. The sample was also reused in another study, on human thymus T cells.

The sequencing sample was made of thymocytes. The receptors were gathered from a boy in the first two years of life with a congenital heart defect.

The V call is TRBV7-2, the J call TRBJ1-5; D possibly corresponds to TRBD1 (5 bases). V was trimmed by 2 bases and J by 3 bases, leaving 11 bases between them. Germline V gene data show CDR1 as SGHTA and CDR2 as FQGNSA. The CDR3 is 15 amino acids. The chain's CDR3 is CASSLWGGYNQPQHF. In DNA, the CDR3 is TGTGCCAGCAGCTTATGGGGGGGTTACAATCAGCCCCAGCATTTT.

The chain joins TRBV6-4 to TRBJ2-7; no clear D. The germline V gene encodes CDR1 MRHNA and CDR2 SNTAGT. The CDR3 totals 13 residues. V lost 10 bases and J lost 0, with 13 bases in between. This CDR3 reads CAIKRAFSYEQYF. The DNA for the CDR3 is TGTGCCATTAAGCGAGCGTTCTCCTACGAGCAGTACTTC.

This chain uses TRBV7-2 with TRBJ2-1, with 9 bases aligning to TRBD2. Germline V CDR1 and CDR2: SGHTA, FQGNSA. The CDR3 length is 20 residues. The trim removed 0 bases at V and 1 base at J, leaving 13 bases unmatched. CDR3 region: CASSLAPIAGVPESYNEQFF. The CDR3 region has the DNA TGTGCCAGCAGCTTAGCGCCGATAGCGGGGGTGCCCGAGTCCTACAATGAGCAGTTCTTC.

CDR3 sequence (DNA): TGTGCCAGTAGTACCCACAGGGGGCTGAGTAATGAAAAACTGTTTTTT. It translates to CASSTHRGLSNEKLFF. The chain recombines TRBV19 with TRBJ1-4; 9 nucleotides match TRBD1. Losses at the gene ends were 4 bases for V and 4 bases for J; bases not matched to a gene: 7. Germline V lookup: CDR1 LNHDA, CDR2 SQIVND (reference sequence). The CDR3 is made up of 16 amino acids.

The V gene is TRBV28, the J gene TRBJ1-5; D is uncertain. The V gene lost 6 bases and the J gene lost 4 bases, with 13 bases spanning the gap. This CDR3 contains 14 residues. Germline V CDR1 and CDR2: MDHEN, SYDVKM. CDR3 in amino acids: CASRLRGLNQPQHF. The CDR3 DNA is TGTGCCAGCAGACTCCGAGGGCTTAATCAGCCCCAGCATTTT.

V usage is TRBV19 and J usage is TRBJ1-5, with a possible D match to TRBD1 (5 bases). V was cut by 2 bases and J by 4 bases, with 9 bases left in between. Germline V gives CDR1 LNHDA, CDR2 SQIVND (reference sequence). This CDR3 contains 14 residues. The CDR3 region has the DNA TGTGCCAGTAGTATATACCCAGGGAATCAGCCCCAGCATTTT. Translation gives CASSIYPGNQPQHF.

This clone has a handful of counts. The rearrangement links TRBV18 to TRBJ2-6; 7 bases are a match to TRBD1. The CDR3 length is 17 residues. Trimming cost V 5 bases and J 0 bases; bases outside gene matches: 7. The germline gives CDR1 KGHSH, CDR2 LQKENI. This CDR3 is CASSGDRVRSGANVLTF. The CDR3 nucleotides read TGTGCCAGCTCAGGCGACAGGGTCCGCTCTGGGGCCAACGTCCTGACTTTC.

The rearrangement links TRBV27 to TRBJ2-7; 10 nucleotides align to TRBD1. After removal of 5 bases from V and 5 bases from J, the junction contained 6 bases not matched to a gene. Germline CDR1 is MNHEY and CDR2 is SMNVEV (reference sequence). This CDR3 has 14 amino acids. The CDR3 nucleotides are TGTGCCAGCAGTACCCGGGACAGGGGACACGAGCAGTACTTC. It is translated as CASSTRDRGHEQYF.

This clone was seen a single time. This rearrangement joins TRBV9 to TRBJ2-1, with 8 bases identical to TRBD2. With 2 bases clipped from V and 6 bases from J, the junction kept 10 bases outside the gene matches. Looked up from germline, CDR1 is SGDLS and CDR2 is YYNGEE. The CDR3 is 16 residues long. The CDR3 region has the DNA TGTGCCAGCAGCGTCCCTCCAGCGGGAGAAGCCAATGAGCAGTTCTTC. It codes for CASSVPPAGEANEQFF.

This sequence joins TRBV28 and TRBJ1-1; perhaps TRBD1 as D (5 bases). The CDR3 is 13 amino acids. V was trimmed by 5 bases and J by 1 base, leaving 8 bases between them. Germline-derived CDR1 and CDR2 are MDHEN and SYDVKM. The CDR3 reads CASSATGNTEAFF. The CDR3 DNA sequence: TGTGCCAGCAGTGCTACAGGGAACACTGAAGCTTTCTTT. The whole variable domain, remainder taken from reference TRBV28 and TRBJ1-1, is DVKVTQSSRYLVKRTGEKVFLECVQDMDHENMFWYRQDPGLGLRLIYFSYDVKMKEKGDIPEGYSVSREKKERFSLILESASTNQTSMYLCASSATGNTEAFFGQGTRLTVV.

The chain employs TRBV7-2 and TRBJ2-2; no clear D. V was cut by 5 bases and J by 9 bases, with 10 bases left in between. The germline V gene has CDR1 SGHTA and CDR2 FQGNSA. The CDR3 length is 12 residues. The CDR3 region has the DNA TGTGCCAGCAGCCTAGGTGACAGGGAGCTGTTTTTT. The encoded protein is CASSLGDRELFF.

V is TRBV7-6 and J is TRBJ2-7; 7 bases fit TRBD1. Germline CDR1 SGHVS, CDR2 FNYEAQ. The V and J ends lost 5 bases and 4 bases, in that order; junction bases with no gene match: 17. This CDR3 has 17 residues. The DNA for the CDR3 is TGTGCCAGCAGCCCCTCACGTGGGCAGGGGGTTACTTACGAGCAGTACTTC. Protein sequence: CASSPSRGQGVTYEQYF.

The chain is built from TRBV9 and TRBJ2-7, with D perhaps matching TRBD2 (7 bases). V lost 0 bases, J lost 0 bases, and 13 bases lay in between. The length of the CDR3 is 16 residues. Germline V gene data show CDR1 as SGDLS and CDR2 as YYNGEE. The CDR3 here is CASSVGGGGSSYEQYF. The CDR3 nucleotides read TGTGCCAGCAGCGTAGGAGGCGGGGGCAGCTCCTACGAGCAGTACTTC.

A few counts support this clone. The chain links TRBV7-3 to TRBJ2-2; 7 positions match TRBD1. Germline loops: CDR1 SGHTA, CDR2 FQGTGA. With 0 bases clipped from V and 3 bases from J, the junction kept 4 bases outside the gene matches. The CDR3 has 16 amino acids. Written as DNA, the CDR3 is TGTGCCAGCAGCTTAACAGGGGGCGGGTACACCGGGGAGCTGTTTTTT. It is translated as CASSLTGGGYTGELFF.

The chain is built from TRBV28 and TRBJ1-1; weak D call: TRBD1 (5 bases). The CDR3 has 13 residues. V was cut by 8 bases and J by 3 bases, with 13 bases left in between. Germline-derived CDR1 and CDR2 are MDHEN and SYDVKM. For the CDR3, the DNA is TGTGCCAGCCGAGCGGGAGGGGACACTGAAGCTTTCTTT. Its protein is CASRAGGDTEAFF.